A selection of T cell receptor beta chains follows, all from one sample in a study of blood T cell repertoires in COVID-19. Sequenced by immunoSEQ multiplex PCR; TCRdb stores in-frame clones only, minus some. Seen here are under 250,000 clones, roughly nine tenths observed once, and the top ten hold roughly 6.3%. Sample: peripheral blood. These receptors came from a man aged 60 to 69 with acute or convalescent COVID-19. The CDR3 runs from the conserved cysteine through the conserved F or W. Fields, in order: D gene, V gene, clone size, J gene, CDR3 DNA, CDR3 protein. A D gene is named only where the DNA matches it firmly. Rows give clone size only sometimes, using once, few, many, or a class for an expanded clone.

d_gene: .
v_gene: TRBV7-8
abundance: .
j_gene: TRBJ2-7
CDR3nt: TGTGCCAGCAGCTTATCGCAGGACTACGAGCAGTACTTC
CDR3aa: CASSLSQDYEQYF

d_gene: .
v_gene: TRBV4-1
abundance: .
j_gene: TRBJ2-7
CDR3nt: TGCGCCAGCAGCCGAGCCGGGAATAAGGACGAGCAGTACTTC
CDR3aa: CASSRAGNKDEQYF

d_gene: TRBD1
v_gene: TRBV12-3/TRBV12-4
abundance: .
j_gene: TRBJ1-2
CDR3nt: TGTGCCAGCAGTTTAGGACAGGGCTATGGCTACACCTTC
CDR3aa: CASSLGQGYGYTF

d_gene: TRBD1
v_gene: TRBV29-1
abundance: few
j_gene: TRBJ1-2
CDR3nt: TGCAGCGCAGAGACAGGGGGAGTCTATGGCTACACCTTC
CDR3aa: CSAETGGVYGYTF

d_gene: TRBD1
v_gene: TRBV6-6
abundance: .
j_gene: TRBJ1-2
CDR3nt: TGTGCCAGCAGTGAGGGACAGGGGCACTATGGCTACACCTTC
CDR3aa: CASSEGQGHYGYTF

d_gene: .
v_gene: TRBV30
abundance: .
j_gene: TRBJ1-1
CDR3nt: TGTGCCTGGAGTACAGAAAGCATGAACACTGAAGCTTTCTTT
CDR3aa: CAWSTESMNTEAFF

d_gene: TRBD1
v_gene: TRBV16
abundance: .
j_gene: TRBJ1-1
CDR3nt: TGTGCCAGCAGCTCTCTACTAACAGGGGTTAGCCCTGAAGCTTTCTTT
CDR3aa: CASSSLLTGVSPEAFF

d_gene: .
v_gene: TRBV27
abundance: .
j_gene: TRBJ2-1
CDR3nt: TGTGCCAGCAGGGGACTGAGTTCGATAAGCTCCTACAATGAGCAGTTCTTC
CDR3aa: CASRGLSSISSYNEQFF

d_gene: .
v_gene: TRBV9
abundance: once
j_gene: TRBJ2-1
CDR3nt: TGTGCCAGCAGCAGACGACAGGCGGGGGATGAGCAGTTCTTC
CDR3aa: CASSRRQAGDEQFF

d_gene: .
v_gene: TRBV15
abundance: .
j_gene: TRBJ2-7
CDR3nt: TGTGCCACCAGCAGAGATAGGAGCTACGAGCAGTACTTC
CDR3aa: CATSRDRSYEQYF

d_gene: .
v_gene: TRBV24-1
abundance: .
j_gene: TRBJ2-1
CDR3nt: TGTGCCACGTCATCCAGCTCCTACAATGAGCAGTTCTTC
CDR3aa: CATSSSSYNEQFF

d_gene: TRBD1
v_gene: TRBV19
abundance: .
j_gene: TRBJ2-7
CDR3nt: TGTGCCAGTAGTATCAGCGCGTGGGGACAGGGAGGCGAGCAGTACTTC
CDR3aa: CASSISAWGQGGEQYF

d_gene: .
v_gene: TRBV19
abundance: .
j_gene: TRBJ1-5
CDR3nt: TGTGCCAGTAGGCTACAGAATCAGCCCCAGCATTTT
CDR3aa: CASRLQNQPQHF

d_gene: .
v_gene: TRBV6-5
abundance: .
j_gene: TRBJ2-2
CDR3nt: TGTGCCAGCTCCCGAGCGGCCATGGGAACCGGGGAGCTGTTTTTT
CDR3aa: CASSRAAMGTGELFF

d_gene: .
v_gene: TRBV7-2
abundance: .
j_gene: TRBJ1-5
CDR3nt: TGTGCCAGCAGCTTAGCGCTAGGGGCGTTCAATCAGCCCCAGCATTTT
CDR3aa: CASSLALGAFNQPQHF

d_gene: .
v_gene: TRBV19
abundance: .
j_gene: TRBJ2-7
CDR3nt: TGTGCCAGTAGTCAGGGCTACGAGCAGTACTTC
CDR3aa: CASSQGYEQYF

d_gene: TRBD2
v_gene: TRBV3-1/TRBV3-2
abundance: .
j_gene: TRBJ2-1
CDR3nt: TGTGCCAGCAGCCGTCTAGCGGGAGGGGTTGAGCAGTTCTTC
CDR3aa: CASSRLAGGVEQFF

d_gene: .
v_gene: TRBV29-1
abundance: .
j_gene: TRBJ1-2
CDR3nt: TGCAGCGCCCTAGCGCAGGGTTCTTTTAGCTACACCTTC
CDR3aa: CSALAQGSFSYTF